These T cell receptor beta chains were read from a single sample in a study of long-term antiretroviral therapy in people with HIV. Libraries were prepared by immunoSEQ multiplex PCR; TCRdb keeps only in-frame clonotypes and omits some of them. The data contain around 15,000 clones, roughly 75% of them singletons. The sequencing used unsorted PBMCs, collected 1.5 years before starting antiretroviral therapy. Receptors originate from a woman in her forties or fifties with HIV. CDR3s include the opening cysteine and the closing phenylalanine or tryptophan. The D gene is left open where the match is weak. The size field is filled for only some rows; it gives once, few, many or a size class.

TRBV6-5	14	TRBJ1-3	NA	NA	CASRTDYSGNTIYF	TGTGCCAGCAGGACAGATTACTCTGGAAACACCATATATTTT
TRBV19	15	TRBJ2-1	NA	TRBD2	CASTISGGVYNEQFF	TGTGCCAGTACCATAAGCGGGGGGGTCTACAATGAGCAGTTCTTC
TRBV6-5	15	TRBJ1-6	NA	NA	CASSSPGGSKRTLHF	TGTGCCAGCAGTTCCCCGGGAGGGTCTAAAAGGACCCTCCACTTT
TRBV5-1	12	TRBJ2-5	NA	TRBD1	CASTGGRETQYF	TGCGCCAGCACAGGGGGAAGGGAGACCCAGTACTTC
TRBV2	17	TRBJ2-2	NA	TRBD1	CAISRDRGQTFPGELFF	TGTGCCATCTCTAGGGACAGGGGCCAAACTTTCCCCGGGGAGCTGTTTTTT
TRBV4-2	14	TRBJ2-2	few	NA	CASSQPPSTGELFF	TGTGCCAGCAGCCAGCCGCCTAGCACCGGGGAGCTGTTTTTT
TRBV5-1	14	TRBJ1-4	NA	NA	CASSLGQKGEKLFF	TGCGCCAGCAGCTTGGGACAGAAAGGTGAAAAACTGTTTTTT
TRBV10-2	14	TRBJ2-5	NA	TRBD2	CASTPSGGTETQYF	TGCGCCAGCACTCCGTCCGGGGGGACGGAGACCCAGTACTTC
TRBV27	14	TRBJ1-1	few	TRBD1	CAAGQGRMNTEAFF	TGTGCCGCCGGACAGGGCCGCATGAACACTGAAGCTTTCTTT
TRBV2	11	TRBJ1-1	NA	TRBD1	CASLWTGEAFF	TGTGCCAGCCTCTGGACAGGTGAAGCTTTCTTT
TRBV18	14	TRBJ2-2	NA	NA	CASSPPSLTGELFF	TGTGCCAGCTCACCACCTAGCTTGACCGGGGAGCTGTTTTTT
TRBV7-2	15	TRBJ1-4	NA	TRBD1	CASSPGGPQREKLFF	TGTGCCAGCAGTCCAGGGGGCCCTCAACGAGAAAAACTGTTTTTT
TRBV4-2	11	TRBJ2-1	NA	TRBD1	CASDRGNEQFF	TGTGCCAGCGACAGGGGCAATGAGCAGTTCTTC
TRBV6-1	15	TRBJ1-2	NA	NA	CASSEMTGANYGYTF	TGTGCCAGCAGTGAAATGACAGGAGCTAACTATGGCTACACCTTC
TRBV5-6	14	TRBJ2-5	NA	NA	CASSPKWGAETQYF	TGTGCCAGCAGCCCCAAATGGGGCGCGGAGACCCAGTACTTC
TRBV19	15	TRBJ2-2	few	TRBD1	CASVMTGEVPGELFF	TGTGCCAGTGTTATGACAGGGGAGGTCCCCGGGGAGCTGTTTTTT
TRBV11-1	14	TRBJ2-2	NA	TRBD1	CASSLDGQAVELFF	TGTGCCAGCAGCCTAGATGGACAGGCCGTGGAGCTGTTTTTT
TRBV5-1	16	TRBJ2-3	NA	TRBD2	CASSLAPSGGADTQYF	TGCGCCAGCAGCTTGGCCCCCAGCGGGGGGGCAGATACGCAGTATTTT
TRBV19	13	TRBJ2-3	few	TRBD1	CAVTGTGTDTQYF	TGTGCCGTGACGGGGACAGGGACAGATACGCAGTATTTT
TRBV5-1	12	TRBJ2-3	NA	NA	CASSFSTDTQYF	TGCGCCAGCAGCTTCAGCACAGATACGCAGTATTTT
TRBV10-3	12	TRBJ1-1	NA	NA	CAISEELPEAFF	TGTGCCATCAGTGAGGAACTACCTGAAGCTTTCTTT
TRBV5-1	16	TRBJ2-1	NA	TRBD1	CASSFGQGEFYNEQFF	TGCGCCAGCAGCTTTGGACAGGGGGAGTTCTACAATGAGCAGTTCTTC
TRBV9	15	TRBJ2-3	NA	TRBD1	CASSPWDSYTDTQYF	TGTGCCAGCAGCCCGTGGGACAGCTACACAGATACGCAGTATTTT
TRBV1	21	TRBJ2-3	NA	NA	CTSSQDRLSSGGAEGTDTQYF	TGCACCAGCAGCCAAGATCGCCTATCTAGCGGGGGGGCAGAAGGCACAGATACGCAGTATTTT
TRBV30	14	TRBJ1-3	NA	NA	CAWSEAAAGNTIYF	TGTGCCTGGAGTGAGGCGGCGGCTGGAAACACCATATATTTT
TRBV2	15	TRBJ1-6	NA	TRBD1	CASSVGQGRDSPLHF	TGTGCCAGCAGCGTTGGACAGGGTCGAGATTCACCCCTCCACTTT
TRBV9	14	TRBJ1-2	NA	TRBD1	CASSPGTANYGYTF	TGTGCCAGCAGCCCCGGGACAGCGAACTATGGCTACACCTTC
TRBV27	15	TRBJ1-6	NA	TRBD1	CASSPDRAGNSPLHF	TGTGCCAGCAGTCCCGACAGGGCCGGAAATTCACCCCTCCACTTT
TRBV11-2	14	TRBJ1-2	NA	NA	CASSRGGDDYGYTF	TGTGCCAGCAGCCGTGGTGGGGACGACTATGGCTACACCTTC
TRBV11-2	12	TRBJ1-2	NA	NA	CASSHSTDGYTF	TGTGCCAGCAGCCACTCGACAGATGGCTACACCTTC
TRBV5-4	18	TRBJ2-3	NA	TRBD2	CASSGGLAGGRRTDTQYF	TGTGCCAGCAGCGGAGGACTAGCGGGGGGGCGGAGGACAGATACGCAGTATTTT
TRBV7-9	18	TRBJ2-1	NA	TRBD2	CALPMRDSGGPAYNEQFF	TGTGCCCTACCGATGAGGGATAGCGGGGGACCGGCCTACAATGAGCAGTTCTTC
TRBV28	17	TRBJ2-7	NA	TRBD2	CASSSSGLAGSSYEQYF	TGTGCCAGCAGTTCCTCGGGACTAGCGGGTTCCTCCTACGAGCAGTACTTC
TRBV6-6	14	TRBJ2-3	NA	NA	CASLMGGRTDTQYF	TGTGCCAGCCTGATGGGGGGTCGCACAGATACGCAGTATTTT
TRBV15	17	TRBJ2-1	NA	NA	CATSREVGVSSYNEQFF	TGTGCCACCAGCAGAGAGGTGGGGGTTAGCTCCTACAATGAGCAGTTCTTC
TRBV30	15	TRBJ1-1	NA	NA	CAWSVEVRGGTEAFF	TGTGCCTGGAGTGTAGAAGTACGGGGGGGCACTGAAGCTTTCTTT